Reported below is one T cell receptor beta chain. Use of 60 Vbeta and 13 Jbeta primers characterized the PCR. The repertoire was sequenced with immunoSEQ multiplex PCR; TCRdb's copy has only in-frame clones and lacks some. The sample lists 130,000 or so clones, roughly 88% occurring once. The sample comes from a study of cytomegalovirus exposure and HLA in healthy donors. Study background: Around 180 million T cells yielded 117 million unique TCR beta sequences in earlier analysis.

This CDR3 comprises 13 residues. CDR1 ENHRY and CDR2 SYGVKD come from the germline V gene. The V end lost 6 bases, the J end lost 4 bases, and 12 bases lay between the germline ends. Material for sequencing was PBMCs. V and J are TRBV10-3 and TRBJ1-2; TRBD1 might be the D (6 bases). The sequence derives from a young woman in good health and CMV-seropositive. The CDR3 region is CAISPQGGYGYTF. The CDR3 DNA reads TGTGCCATCAGCCCACAGGGCGGCTATGGCTACACCTTC.